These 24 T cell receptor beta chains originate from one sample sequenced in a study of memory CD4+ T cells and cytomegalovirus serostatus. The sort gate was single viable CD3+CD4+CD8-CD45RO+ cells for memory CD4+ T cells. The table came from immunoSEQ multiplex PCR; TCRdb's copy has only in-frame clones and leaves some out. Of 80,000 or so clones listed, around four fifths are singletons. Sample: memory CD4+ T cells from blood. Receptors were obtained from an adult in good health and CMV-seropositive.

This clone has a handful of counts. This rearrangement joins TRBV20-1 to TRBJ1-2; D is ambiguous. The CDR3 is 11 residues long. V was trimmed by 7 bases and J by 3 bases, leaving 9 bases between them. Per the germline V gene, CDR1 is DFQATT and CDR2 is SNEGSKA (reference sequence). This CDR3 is CSVTAYYGYTF. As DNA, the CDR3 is TGCAGTGTTACGGCATACTATGGCTACACCTTC.

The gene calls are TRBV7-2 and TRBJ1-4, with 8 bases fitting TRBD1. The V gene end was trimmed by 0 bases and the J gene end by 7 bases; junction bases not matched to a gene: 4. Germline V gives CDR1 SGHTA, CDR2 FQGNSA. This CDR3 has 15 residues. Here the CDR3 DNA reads TGTGCCAGCAGCTTAGCCCGACAGGGGTTTGAAAAACTGTTTTTT. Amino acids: CASSLARQGFEKLFF.

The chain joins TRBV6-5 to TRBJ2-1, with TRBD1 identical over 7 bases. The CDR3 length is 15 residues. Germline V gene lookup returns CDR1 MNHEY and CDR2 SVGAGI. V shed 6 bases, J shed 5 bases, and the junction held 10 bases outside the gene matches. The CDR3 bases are TGTGCCAGCAGACCCCATTCGGGACAGAACAATGAGCAGTTCTTC. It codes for CASRPHSGQNNEQFF.

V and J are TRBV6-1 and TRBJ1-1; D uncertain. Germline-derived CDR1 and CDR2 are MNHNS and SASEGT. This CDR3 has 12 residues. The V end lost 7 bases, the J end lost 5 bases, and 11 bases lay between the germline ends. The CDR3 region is CASMFSGTEAFF. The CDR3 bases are TGTGCCAGCATGTTTAGTGGAACTGAAGCTTTCTTT.

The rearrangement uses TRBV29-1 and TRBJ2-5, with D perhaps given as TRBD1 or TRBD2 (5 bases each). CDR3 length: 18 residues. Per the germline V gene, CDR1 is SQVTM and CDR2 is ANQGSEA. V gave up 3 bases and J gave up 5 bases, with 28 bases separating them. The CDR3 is CSVDGASHYRDERETQYF. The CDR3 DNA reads TGCAGCGTTGACGGGGCTAGCCACTACCGAGACGAACGGGAGACCCAGTACTTC.

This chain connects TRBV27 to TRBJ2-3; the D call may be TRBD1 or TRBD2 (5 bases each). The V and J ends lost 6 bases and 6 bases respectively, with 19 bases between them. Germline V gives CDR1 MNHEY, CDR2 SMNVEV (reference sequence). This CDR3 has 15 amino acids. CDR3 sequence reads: CASRPFPGPRDTQYF. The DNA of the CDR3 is TGTGCCAGCAGGCCCTTTCCGGGGCCACGTGATACGCAGTATTTT.

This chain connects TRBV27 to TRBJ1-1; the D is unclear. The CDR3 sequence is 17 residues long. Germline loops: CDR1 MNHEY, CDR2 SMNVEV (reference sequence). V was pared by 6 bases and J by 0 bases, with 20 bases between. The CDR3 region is CASSHRGYQIMNTEAFF. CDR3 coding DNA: TGTGCCAGCAGCCATCGTGGGTATCAAATTATGAACACTGAAGCTTTCTTT.

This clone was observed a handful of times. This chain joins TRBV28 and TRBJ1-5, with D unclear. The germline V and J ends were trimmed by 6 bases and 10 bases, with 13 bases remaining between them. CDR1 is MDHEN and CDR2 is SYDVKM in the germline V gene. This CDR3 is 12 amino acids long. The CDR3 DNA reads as TGTGCCAGCAGCCGGGAGGTGAGCCCCCAGCATTTT. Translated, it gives CASSREVSPQHF.

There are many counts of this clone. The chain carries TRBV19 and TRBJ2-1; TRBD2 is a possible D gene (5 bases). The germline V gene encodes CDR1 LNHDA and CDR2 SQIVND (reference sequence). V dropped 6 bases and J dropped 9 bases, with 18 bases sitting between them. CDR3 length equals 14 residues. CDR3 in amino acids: CASSPVTGITEQFF. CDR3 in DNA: TGTGCCAGTAGCCCCGTAACCGGGATCACTGAGCAGTTCTTC.

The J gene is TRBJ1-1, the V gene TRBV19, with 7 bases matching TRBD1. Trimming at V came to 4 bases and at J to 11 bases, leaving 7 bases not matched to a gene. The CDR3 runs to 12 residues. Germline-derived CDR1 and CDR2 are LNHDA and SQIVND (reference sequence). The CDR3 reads CASSRTGNEAFF. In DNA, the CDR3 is TGTGCCAGTAGTAGGACAGGTAACGAGGCTTTCTTT.

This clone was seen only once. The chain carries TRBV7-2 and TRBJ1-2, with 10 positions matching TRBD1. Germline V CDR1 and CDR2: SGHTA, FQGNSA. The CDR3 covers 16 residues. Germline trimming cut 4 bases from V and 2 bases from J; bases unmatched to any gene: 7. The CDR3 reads CASSSAGTGANYGYTF. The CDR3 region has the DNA TGTGCCAGCAGCTCCGCCGGGACAGGGGCGAACTATGGCTACACCTTC.

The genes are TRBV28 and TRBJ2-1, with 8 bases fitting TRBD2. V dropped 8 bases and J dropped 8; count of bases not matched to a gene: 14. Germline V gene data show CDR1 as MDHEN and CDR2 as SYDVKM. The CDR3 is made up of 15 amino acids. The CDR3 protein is CASLSGGRSTHEQFF. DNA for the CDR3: TGTGCCAGCTTGTCGGGGGGGCGGTCTACCCATGAGCAGTTCTTC.

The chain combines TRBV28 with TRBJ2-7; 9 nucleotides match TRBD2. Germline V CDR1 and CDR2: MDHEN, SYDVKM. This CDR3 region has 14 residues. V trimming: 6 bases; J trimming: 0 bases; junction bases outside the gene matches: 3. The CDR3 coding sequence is TGTGCCAGCAGAAATAGCGGGGGCTCCTACGAGCAGTACTTC. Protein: CASRNSGGSYEQYF.

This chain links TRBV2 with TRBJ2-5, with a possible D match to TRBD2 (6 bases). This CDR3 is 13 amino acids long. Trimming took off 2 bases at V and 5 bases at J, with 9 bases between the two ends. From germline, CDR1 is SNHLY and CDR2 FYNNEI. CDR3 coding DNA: TGTGCCAGCAGTGAAAGGAGGGCTGAGACCCAGTACTTC. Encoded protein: CASSERRAETQYF.

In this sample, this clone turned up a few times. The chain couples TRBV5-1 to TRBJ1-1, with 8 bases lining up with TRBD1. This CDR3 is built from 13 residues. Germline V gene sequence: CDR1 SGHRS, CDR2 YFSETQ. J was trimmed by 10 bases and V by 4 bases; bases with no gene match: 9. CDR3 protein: CASSTTGAVGAFF. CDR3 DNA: TGCGCCAGCAGCACGACAGGGGCTGTCGGAGCTTTCTTT.

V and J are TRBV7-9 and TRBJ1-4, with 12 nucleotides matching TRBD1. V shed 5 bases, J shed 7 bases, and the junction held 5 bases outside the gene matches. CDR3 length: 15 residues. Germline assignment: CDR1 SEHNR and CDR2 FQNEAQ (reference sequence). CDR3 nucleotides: TGTGCCAGCAGCCCTTGGGACAGGGGGCTTGAAAAACTGTTTTTT. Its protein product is CASSPWDRGLEKLFF.

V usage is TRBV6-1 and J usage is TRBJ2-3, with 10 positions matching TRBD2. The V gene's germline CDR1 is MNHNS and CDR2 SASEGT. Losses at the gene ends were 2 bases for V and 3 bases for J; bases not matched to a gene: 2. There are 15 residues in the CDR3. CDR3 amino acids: CASSEIAGGTDTQYF. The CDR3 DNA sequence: TGTGCCAGCAGTGAAATAGCGGGAGGAACAGATACGCAGTATTTT.

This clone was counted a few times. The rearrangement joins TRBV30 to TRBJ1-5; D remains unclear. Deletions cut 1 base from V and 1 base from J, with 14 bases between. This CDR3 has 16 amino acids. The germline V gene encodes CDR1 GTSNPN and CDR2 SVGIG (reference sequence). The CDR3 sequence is CAWSARRGTSNQPQHF. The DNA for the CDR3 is TGTGCCTGGAGTGCCCGGCGGGGTACAAGCAATCAGCCCCAGCATTTT.

The CDR3 reads CASSFNRGTGMFNQPQHF. The CDR3 nucleotides read TGTGCCAGCAGTTTCAATAGGGGGACAGGAATGTTCAATCAGCCCCAGCATTTT. The chain joins TRBV28 to TRBJ1-5, with 8 bases that match TRBD1. Germline V lookup: CDR1 MDHEN, CDR2 SYDVKM. V lost 3 bases to trimming and J lost 3 bases; unmatched junction nucleotides: 13. This CDR3 is 18 amino acids long.

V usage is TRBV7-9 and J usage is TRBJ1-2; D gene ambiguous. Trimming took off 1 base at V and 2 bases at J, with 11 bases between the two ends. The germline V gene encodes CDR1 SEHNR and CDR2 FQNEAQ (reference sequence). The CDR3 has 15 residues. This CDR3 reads CASSLETNLNYGYTF. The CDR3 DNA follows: TGTGCCAGCAGCTTAGAGACGAACCTCAACTATGGCTACACCTTC.

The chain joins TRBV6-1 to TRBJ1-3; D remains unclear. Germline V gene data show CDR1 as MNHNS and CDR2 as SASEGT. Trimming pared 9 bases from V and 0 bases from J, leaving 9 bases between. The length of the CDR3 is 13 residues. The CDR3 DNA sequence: TGTGCCAGTGTTTCTGACTCTGGAAACACCATATATTTT. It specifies CASVSDSGNTIYF.

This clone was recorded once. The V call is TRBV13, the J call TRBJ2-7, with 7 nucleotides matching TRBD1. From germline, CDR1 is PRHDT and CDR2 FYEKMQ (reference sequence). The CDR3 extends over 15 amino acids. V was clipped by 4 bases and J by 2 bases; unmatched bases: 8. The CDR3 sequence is CASSYRTGAPYEQYF. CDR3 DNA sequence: TGTGCCAGCAGCTACCGCACAGGGGCTCCCTACGAGCAGTACTTC.

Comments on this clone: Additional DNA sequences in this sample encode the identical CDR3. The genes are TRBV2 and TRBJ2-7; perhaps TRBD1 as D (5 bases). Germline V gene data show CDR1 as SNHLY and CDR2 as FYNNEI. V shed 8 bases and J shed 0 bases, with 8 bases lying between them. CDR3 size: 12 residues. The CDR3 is CASSRDSYEQYF. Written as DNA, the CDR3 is TGTGCCAGCTCCAGGGACTCCTACGAGCAGTACTTC.

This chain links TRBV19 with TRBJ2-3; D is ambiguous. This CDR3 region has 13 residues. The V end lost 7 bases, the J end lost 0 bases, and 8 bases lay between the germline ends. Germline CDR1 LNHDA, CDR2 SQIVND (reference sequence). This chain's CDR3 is CASKERSTDTQYF. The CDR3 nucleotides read TGTGCCAGTAAGGAACGGAGCACAGATACGCAGTATTTT.